This T cell receptor (beta chain) was captured by sequencing in a study of T cells after yellow fever vaccination. Notes on the study in general: Once the booster was given, most primary-vaccination clones reappeared, at roughly 96% for CD4 and approximately 88% for CD8. There was a small share of clonotypes that showed up in both the CD4 and CD8 compartments.

Generation of TCR cDNA used 5'RACE template switching (which added a universal primer site and UMIs). TCRdb independently ran MiXCR on the 5' RACE reads; one entry per CDR3 protein. The repertoire includes 450,000 to 550,000 distinct CDR3 sequences, 19% of them detected once, and more than 13% sits in the top ten. This clonotype was seen more than once but under ten times. Antigen unknown. This receptor was obtained from a man under 40 who received the YFV17D yellow fever vaccine. The specimen was PBMCs, collected 15 days after the yellow fever booster vaccination.

CDR3 in amino acids: CASSEGAGETQYF. Here the CDR3 DNA reads TGTGCCAGTAGTGAGGGGGCTGGTGAGACCCAGTACTTC. The genes are TRBV19 and TRBJ2-5; 7 nucleotides agree with TRBD1. The germline CDR1 and CDR2 sequences are LNHDA and SQIVND (reference sequence). The J segment lost 5 bases and the V segment lost 5 bases, leaving 5 bases of the junction unmatched. This CDR3 contains 13 residues. Supplemented by reference TRBV19 and TRBJ2-5, the full variable domain reads DGGITQSPKYLFRKEGQNVTLSCEQNLNHDAMYWYRQDPGQGLRLIYYSQIVNDFQKGDIAEGYSVSREKKESFPLTVTSAQKNPTAFYLCASSEGAGETQYFGPGTRLLVL.